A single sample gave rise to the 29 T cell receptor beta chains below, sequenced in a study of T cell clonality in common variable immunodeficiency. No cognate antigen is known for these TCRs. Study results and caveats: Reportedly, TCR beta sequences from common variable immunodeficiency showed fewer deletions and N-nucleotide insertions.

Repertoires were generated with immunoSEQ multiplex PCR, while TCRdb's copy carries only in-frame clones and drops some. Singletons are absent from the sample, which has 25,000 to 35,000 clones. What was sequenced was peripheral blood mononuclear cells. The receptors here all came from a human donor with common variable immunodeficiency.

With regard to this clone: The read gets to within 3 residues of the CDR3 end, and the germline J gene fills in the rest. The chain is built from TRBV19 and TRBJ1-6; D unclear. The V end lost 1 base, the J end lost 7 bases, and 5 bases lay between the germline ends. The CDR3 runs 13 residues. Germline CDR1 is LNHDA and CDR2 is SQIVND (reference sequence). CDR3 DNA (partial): TGTGCCAGTAGTATAGGCGCGAATTCACCC. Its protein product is CASSIGANSP. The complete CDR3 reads CASSIGANSPLHF.

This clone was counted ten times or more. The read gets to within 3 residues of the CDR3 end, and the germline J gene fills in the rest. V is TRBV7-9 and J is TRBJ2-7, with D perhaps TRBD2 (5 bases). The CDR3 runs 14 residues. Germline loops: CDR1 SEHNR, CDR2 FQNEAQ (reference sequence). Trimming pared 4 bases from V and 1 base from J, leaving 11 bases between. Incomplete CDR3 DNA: TGTGCCAGCAGCTATGACTACCCATCCTACGAG. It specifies CASSYDYPSYE. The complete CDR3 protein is CASSYDYPSYEQYF.

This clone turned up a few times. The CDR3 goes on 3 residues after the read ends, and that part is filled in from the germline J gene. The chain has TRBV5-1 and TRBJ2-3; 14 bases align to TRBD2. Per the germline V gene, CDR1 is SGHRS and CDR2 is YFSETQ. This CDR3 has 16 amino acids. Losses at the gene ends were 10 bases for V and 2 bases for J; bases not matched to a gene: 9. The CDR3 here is CAPRRTSGGPTDTQYF. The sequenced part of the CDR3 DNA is TGCGCCCCCCGCCGGACTAGCGGGGGGCCCACAGATACG. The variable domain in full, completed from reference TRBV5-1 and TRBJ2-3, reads KAGVTQTPRYLIKTRGQQVTLSCSPISGHRSVSWYQQTPGQGLQFLFEYFSETQRNKGNFPGRFSGRQFSNSRSEMNVSTLELGDSALYLCAPRRTSGGPTDTQYFGPGTRLTVL.

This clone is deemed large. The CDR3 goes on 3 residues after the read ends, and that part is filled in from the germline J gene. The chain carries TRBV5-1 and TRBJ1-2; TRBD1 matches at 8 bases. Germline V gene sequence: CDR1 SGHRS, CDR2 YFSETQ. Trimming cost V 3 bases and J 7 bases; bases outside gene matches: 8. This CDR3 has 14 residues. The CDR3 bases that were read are TGCGCCAGCAGCTCAAGACAGGGGCTGGTTGGC. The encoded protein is CASSSRQGLVG. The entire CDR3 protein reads CASSSRQGLVGYTF.

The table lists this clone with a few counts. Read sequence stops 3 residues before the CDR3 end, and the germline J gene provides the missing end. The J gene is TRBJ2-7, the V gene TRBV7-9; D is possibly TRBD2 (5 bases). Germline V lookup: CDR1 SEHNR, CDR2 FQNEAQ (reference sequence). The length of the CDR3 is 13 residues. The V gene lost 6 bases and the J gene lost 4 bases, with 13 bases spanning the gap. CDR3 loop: CASRTEGSYEQYF. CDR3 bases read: TGTGCCAGCAGAACTGAGGGCTCGTACGAG.

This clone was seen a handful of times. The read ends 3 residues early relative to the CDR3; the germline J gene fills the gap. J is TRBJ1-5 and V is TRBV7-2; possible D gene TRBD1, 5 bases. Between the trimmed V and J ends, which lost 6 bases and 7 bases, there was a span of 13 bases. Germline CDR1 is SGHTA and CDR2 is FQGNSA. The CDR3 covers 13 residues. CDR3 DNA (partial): TGTGCCAGCAGGGGTCAGGGTGGCCAGCCC. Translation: CASRGQGGQP. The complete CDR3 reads CASRGQGGQPQHF.

CDR3 DNA, as far as it was read: TGTGCCAGTCTCGACTTCACAGATACG. This gives the protein CASLDFTDT. The whole CDR3 sequence is CASLDFTDTQYF. The rearrangement links TRBV19 to TRBJ2-3; the D is unclear. Coverage ceases 3 residues before the CDR3 finishes, and the germline J gene fills in the end. Germline V lookup: CDR1 LNHDA, CDR2 SQIVND (reference sequence). V was cut by 8 bases and J by 2 bases, with 8 bases left in between. There are 12 residues in the CDR3.

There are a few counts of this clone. The CDR3 loop reads CASGTGHHNSPLHF. Partial CDR3 DNA: TGTGCCAGTGGGACGGGACACCATAATTCACCC. V gene TRBV19 combines with J gene TRBJ1-6; D might be TRBD1 (6 bases). The read ends 3 residues shy of where the CDR3 ends; the end is completed using the germline J gene. The CDR3 has 14 amino acids. The V end lost 8 bases, the J end lost 5 bases, and 13 bases lay between the germline ends. CDR1 and CDR2 (germline): LNHDA, SQIVND (reference sequence). Complete variable domain (other parts from reference TRBV19 and TRBJ1-6): DGGITQSPKYLFRKEGQNVTLSCEQNLNHDAMYWYRQDPGQGLRLIYYSQIVNDFQKGDIAEGYSVSREKKESFPLTVTSAQKNPTAFYLCASGTGHHNSPLHFGNGTRLTVT.

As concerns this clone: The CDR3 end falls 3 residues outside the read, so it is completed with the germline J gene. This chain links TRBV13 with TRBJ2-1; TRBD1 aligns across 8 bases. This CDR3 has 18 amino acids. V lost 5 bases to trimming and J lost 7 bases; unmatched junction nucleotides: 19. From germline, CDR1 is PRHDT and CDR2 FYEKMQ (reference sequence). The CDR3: CASSPRARQGKNFNEQFF. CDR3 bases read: TGTGCCAGCAGCCCACGAGCAAGACAGGGGAAGAATTTTAATGAG.

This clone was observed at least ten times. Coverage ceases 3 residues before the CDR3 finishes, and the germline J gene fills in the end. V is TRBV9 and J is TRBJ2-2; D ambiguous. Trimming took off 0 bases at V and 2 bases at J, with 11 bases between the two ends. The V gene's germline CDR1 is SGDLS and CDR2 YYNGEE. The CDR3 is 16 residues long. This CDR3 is CASSVGYYSNTGELFF. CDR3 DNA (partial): TGTGCCAGCAGCGTAGGCTACTATAGCAACACCGGGGAG.

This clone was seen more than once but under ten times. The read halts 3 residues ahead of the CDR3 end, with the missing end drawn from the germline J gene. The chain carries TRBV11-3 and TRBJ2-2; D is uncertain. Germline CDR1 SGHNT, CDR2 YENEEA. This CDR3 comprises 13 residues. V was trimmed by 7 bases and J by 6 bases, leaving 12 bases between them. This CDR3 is CASKDGTAGELFF. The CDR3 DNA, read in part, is TGTGCCAGCAAAGACGGAACAGCCGGGGAG.

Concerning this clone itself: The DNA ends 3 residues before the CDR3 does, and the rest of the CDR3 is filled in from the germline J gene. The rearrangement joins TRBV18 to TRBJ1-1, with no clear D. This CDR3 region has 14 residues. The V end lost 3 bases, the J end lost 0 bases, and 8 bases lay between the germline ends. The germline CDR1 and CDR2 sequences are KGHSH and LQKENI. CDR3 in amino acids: CASSPQRLNTEAFF. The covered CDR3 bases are TGTGCCAGCTCACCCCAGAGGTTGAACACTGAA. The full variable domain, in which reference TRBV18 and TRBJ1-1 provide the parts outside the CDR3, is NAGVMQNPRHLVRRRGQEARLRCSPMKGHSHVYWYRQLPEEGLKFMVYLQKENIIDESGMPKERFSAEFPKEGPSILRIQQVVRGDSAAYFCASSPQRLNTEAFFGQGTRLTVV.

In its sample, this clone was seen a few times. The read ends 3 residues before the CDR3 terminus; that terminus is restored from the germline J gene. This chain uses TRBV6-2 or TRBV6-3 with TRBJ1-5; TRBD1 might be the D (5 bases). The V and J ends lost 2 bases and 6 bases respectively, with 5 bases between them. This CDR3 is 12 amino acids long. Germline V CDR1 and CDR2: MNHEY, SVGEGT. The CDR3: CASSYDSQPQHF. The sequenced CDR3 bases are TGTGCCAGCAGTTACGACAGTCAGCCC.

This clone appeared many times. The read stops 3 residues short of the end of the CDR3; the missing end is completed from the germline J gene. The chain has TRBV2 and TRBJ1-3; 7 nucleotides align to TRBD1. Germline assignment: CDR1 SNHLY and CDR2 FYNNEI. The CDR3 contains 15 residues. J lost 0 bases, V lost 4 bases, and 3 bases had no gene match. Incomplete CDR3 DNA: TGTGCCAGCAGTGGACAGGGTCACTCTGGAAACACC. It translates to CASSGQGHSGNT. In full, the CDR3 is CASSGQGHSGNTIYF. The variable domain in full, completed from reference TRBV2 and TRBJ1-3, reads EPEVTQTPSHQVTQMGQEVILRCVPISNHLYFYWYRQILGQKVEFLVSFYNNEISEKSEIFDDQFSVERPDGSNFTLKIRSTKLEDSAMYFCASSGQGHSGNTIYFGEGSWLTVV.

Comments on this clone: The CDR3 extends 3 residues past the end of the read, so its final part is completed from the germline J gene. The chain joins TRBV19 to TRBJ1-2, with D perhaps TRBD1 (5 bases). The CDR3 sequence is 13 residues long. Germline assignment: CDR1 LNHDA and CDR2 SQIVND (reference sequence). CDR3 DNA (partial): TGTGCCAGTAGTATAGCTGGGGCGCGAGGC. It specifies CASSIAGARG. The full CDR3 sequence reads CASSIAGARGYTF.

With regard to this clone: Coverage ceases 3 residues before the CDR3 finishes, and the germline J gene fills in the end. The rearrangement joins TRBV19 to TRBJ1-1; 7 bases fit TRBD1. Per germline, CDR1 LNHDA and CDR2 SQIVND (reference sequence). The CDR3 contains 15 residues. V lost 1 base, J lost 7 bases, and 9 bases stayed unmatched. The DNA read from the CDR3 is TGTGCCAGTAGTATAGTATTGACAGGGAAACGTGAA. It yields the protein CASSIVLTGKRE. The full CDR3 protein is CASSIVLTGKREAFF.

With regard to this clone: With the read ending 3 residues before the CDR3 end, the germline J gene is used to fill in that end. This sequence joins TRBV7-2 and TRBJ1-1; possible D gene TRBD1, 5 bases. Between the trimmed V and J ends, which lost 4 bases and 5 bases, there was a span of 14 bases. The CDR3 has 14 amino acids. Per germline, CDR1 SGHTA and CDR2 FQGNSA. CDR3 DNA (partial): TGTGCCAGCAGCTCACTCAGGGAAAGGACTGAA. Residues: CASSSLRERTE. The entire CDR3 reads CASSSLRERTEAFF.

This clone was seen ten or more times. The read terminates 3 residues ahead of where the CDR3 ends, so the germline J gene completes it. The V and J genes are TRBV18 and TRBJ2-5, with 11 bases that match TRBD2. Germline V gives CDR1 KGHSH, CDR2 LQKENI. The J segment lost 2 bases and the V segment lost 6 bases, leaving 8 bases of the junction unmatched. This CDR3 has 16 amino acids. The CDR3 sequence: CASSLLAGAGQETQYF. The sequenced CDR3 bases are TGTGCCAGCTCCTTACTAGCGGGGGCCGGGCAAGAGACC.

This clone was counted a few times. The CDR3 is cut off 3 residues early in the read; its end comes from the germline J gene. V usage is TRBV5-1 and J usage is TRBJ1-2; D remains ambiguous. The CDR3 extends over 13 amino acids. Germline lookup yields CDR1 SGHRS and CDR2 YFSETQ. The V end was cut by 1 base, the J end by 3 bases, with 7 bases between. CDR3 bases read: TGCGCCAGCAGCTTGCGCGGATACTATGGC. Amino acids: CASSLRGYYG. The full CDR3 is CASSLRGYYGYTF.

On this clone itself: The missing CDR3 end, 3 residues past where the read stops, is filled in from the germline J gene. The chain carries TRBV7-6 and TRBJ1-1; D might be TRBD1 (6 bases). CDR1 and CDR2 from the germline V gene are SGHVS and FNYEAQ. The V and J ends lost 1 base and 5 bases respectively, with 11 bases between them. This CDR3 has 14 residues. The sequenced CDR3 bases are TGTGCCAGCAGCTTAGTGGGGGCCGGGACTGAA. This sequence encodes CASSLVGAGTE. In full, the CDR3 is CASSLVGAGTEAFF.

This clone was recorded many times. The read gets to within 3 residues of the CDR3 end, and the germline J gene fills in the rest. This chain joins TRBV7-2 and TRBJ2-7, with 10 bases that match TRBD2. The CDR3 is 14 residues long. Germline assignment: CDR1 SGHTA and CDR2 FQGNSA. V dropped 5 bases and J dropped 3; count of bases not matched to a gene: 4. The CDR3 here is CASSPSSGGYEQYF. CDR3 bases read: TGTGCCAGCAGCCCCTCTAGCGGGGGCTACGAG.

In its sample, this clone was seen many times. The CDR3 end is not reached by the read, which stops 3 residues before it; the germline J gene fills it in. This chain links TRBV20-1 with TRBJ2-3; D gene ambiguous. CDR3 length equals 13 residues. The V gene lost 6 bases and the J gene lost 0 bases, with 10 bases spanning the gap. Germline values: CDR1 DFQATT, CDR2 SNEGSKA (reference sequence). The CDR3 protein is CSAQKTSTDTQYF. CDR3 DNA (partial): TGCAGTGCACAAAAGACTAGCACAGATACG.

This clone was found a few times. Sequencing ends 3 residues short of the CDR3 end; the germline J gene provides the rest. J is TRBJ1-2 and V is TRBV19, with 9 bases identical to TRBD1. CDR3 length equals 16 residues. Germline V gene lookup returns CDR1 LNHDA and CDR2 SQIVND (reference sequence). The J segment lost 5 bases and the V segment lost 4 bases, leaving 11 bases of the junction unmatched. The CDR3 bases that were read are TGTGCCAGTAGTACCTTCCACGGACAGGGGACTTATGGC. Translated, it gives CASSTFHGQGTYG. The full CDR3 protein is CASSTFHGQGTYGYTF.

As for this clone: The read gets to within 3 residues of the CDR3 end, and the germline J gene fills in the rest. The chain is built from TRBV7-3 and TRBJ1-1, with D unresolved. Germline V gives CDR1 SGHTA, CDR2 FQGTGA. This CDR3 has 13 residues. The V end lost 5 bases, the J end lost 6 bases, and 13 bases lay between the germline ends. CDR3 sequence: CASSQERGSEAFF. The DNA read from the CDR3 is TGTGCCAGCAGCCAAGAGAGAGGGTCTGAA.

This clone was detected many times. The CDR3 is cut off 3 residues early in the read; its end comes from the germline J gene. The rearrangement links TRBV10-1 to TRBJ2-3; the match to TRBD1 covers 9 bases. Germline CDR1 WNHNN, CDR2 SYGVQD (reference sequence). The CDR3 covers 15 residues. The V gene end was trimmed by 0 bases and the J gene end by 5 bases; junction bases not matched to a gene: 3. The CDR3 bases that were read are TGCGCCAGCAGTGAGTCGATGACAGGGGGAGATACG. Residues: CASSESMTGGDT. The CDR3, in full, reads CASSESMTGGDTQYF.

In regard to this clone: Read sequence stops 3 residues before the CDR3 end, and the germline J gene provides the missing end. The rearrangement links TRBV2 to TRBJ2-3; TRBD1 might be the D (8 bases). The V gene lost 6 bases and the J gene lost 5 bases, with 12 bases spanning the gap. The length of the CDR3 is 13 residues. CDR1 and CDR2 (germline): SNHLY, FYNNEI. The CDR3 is CASRDREGDTQYF. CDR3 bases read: TGTGCCAGCAGGGACAGGGAGGGAGATACG.

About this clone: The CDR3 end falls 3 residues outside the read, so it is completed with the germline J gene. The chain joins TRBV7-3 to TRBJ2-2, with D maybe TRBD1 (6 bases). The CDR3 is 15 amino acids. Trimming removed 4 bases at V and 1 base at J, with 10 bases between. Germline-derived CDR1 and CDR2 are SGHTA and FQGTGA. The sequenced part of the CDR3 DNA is TGTGCCAGCAGCTACTCCAGGGGGAACACCGGGGAG. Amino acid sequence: CASSYSRGNTGE. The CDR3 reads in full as CASSYSRGNTGELFF.

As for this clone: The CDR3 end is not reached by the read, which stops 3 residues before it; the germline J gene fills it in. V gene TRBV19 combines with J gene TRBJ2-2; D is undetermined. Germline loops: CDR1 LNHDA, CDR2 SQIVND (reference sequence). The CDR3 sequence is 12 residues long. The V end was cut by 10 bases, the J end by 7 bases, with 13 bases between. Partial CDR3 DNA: TGTGCCATCCCAAACGGTCACGGGGAG. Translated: CAIPNGHGE. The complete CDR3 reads CAIPNGHGELFF.

The covered CDR3 bases are TGTGCCAGCGCTCTCGTCGGGGGGGTGTACAATGAG. It encodes CASALVGGVYNE. The full-length CDR3 reads as CASALVGGVYNEQFF. The chain recombines TRBV6-2 or TRBV6-3 with TRBJ2-1, with TRBD2 identical over 8 bases. The read finishes 3 residues shy of the CDR3 end, and the germline J gene is used to complete it. CDR3 size: 15 residues. Germline values: CDR1 MNHEY, CDR2 SVGEGT. The ends lost 8 bases at V and 4 bases at J; junction bases unmatched: 10.